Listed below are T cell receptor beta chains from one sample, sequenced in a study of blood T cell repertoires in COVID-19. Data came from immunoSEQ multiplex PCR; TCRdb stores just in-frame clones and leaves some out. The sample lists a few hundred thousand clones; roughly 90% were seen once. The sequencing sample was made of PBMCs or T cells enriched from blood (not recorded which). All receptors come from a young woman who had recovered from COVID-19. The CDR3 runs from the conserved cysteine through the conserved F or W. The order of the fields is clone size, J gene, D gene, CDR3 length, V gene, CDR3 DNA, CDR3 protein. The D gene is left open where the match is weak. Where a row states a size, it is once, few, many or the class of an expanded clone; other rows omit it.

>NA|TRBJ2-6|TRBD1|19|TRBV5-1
TGCGCCAGCAGCTCCGTCCCGGGACAGGGTCGGTCTGGGGCCAACGTCCTGACTTTC
CASSSVPGQGRSGANVLTF
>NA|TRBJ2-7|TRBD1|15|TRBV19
TGTGCCAGTAGTATAGCCCTGACAGGGTCCCACGAGCAGTACTTC
CASSIALTGSHEQYF
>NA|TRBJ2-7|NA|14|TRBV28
TGTGCCAGCAGTTTGTCGGGAGCCAGCTACGAGCAGTACTTC
CASSLSGASYEQYF
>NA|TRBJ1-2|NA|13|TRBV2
TGTGCCAGCTCGGGGGGGTCGTTCTCAGGCTACACCTTC
CASSGGSFSGYTF
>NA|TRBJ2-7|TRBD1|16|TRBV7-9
TGTGCCAGCAGCCCCGCGAGGGGACAGGGGGCTGGGGAGCAGTACTTC
CASSPARGQGAGEQYF
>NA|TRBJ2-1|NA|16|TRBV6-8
TGTGCCAGCAGTCGACCAGGACTCCACTCCTACAATGAGCAGTTCTTC
CASSRPGLHSYNEQFF
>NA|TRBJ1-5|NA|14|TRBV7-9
TGTGCCAGCAGCTTAGATGGGGGGTGGCAGCCCCAGCATTTT
CASSLDGGWQPQHF
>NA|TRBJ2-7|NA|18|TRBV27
TGTGCCAGCAGCCCCAGGTACTTCGAGTTAAGTTGGGCTAACGAGCAGTACTTC
CASSPRYFELSWANEQYF
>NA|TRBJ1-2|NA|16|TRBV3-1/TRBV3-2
TGTGCCAGCAGCCACAGAGCCGCAGGGGATTCTTTCGGCTACACCTTC
CASSHRAAGDSFGYTF
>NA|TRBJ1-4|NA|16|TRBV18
TGTGCCAGCTCATCCCAGAGGGGAGGCACTAATGAAAAACTGTTTTTT
CASSSQRGGTNEKLFF
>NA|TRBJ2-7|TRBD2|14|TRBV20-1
TGCAGTGCTAGTACTAGCGGGGCCTCCTACGAGCAGTACTTC
CSASTSGASYEQYF
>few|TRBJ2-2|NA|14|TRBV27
TGTGCCAGCAGTTTACTTCCCGGGACCGGGGAGCTGTTTTTT
CASSLLPGTGELFF
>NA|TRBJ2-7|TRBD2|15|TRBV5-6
TGTGCCAGCAGCTTAGGTAGCGGGGGGGGCTACGAGCAGTACTTC
CASSLGSGGGYEQYF
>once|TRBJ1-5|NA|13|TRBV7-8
TGTGCCAGCAGCACAGGACAGAATCAGCCCCAGCATTTT
CASSTGQNQPQHF
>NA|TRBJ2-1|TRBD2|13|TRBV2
TGTGCCAGTAGCGGGGGAACCTACAATGAGCAGTTCTTC
CASSGGTYNEQFF
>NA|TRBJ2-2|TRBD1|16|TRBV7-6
TGTGCCAGCAGTCCCAGGCCGGGACAGGGGGGAAGGGAGCTGTTTTTT
CASSPRPGQGGRELFF
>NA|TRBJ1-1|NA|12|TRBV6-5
TGTGCCAGCACAACTGCCGCCTTAGAAGCTTTCTTT
CASTTAALEAFF
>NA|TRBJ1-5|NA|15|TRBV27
TGTGCCAGCAGCGACCGGGAAGGAAGCAATCAGCCCCAGCATTTT
CASSDREGSNQPQHF
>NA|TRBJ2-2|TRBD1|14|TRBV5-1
TGCGCCAGCAGCGAGGACAGGGAGGCCGGGGAGCTGTTTTTT
CASSEDREAGELFF
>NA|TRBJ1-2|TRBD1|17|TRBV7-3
TGTGCCAGCAGCTTAGACAGGGTGGATTACTCTAACTATGGCTACACCTTC
CASSLDRVDYSNYGYTF
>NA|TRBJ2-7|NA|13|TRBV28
TGTGCCAGCAGTGAGCTAACAGGGCACGAGCAGTACTTC
CASSELTGHEQYF
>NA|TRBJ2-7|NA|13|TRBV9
TGTGCCAGCAGCGCCGGGTCTTCCTACGAGCAGTACTTC
CASSAGSSYEQYF
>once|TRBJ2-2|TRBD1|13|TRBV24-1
TGTGCCACCAGGACAGGGCAGGCCGGGGAGCTGTTTTTT
CATRTGQAGELFF
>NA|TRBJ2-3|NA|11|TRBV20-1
TGCAGTGCTGCCCCGGCGGGTACGCAGTATTTT
CSAAPAGTQYF
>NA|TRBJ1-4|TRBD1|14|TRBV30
TGTGCCTGGAGTATAACCGGGACAGGGGGAAAACTGTTTTTT
CAWSITGTGGKLFF
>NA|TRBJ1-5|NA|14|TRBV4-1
TGCGCCAGCAGCCAAGAGAGGCTAAATCAGCCCCAGCATTTT
CASSQERLNQPQHF
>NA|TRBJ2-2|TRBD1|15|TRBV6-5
TGTGCCAGCAGTTACTCACCACAGGGGGCCGGGGAGCTGTTTTTT
CASSYSPQGAGELFF
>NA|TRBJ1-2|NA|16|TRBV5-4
TGTGCCAGCAGCCCGTCCACCCCAGGTTTACAGTATGGCTACACCTTC
CASSPSTPGLQYGYTF
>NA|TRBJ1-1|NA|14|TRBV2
TGTGCCAGCAGCGCGGAGGGCAGCTTCACTGAAGCTTTCTTT
CASSAEGSFTEAFF
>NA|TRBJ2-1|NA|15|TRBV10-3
TGTGCCATCAGTGACGGTTTTACTTCCTACAATGAGCAGTTCTTC
CAISDGFTSYNEQFF
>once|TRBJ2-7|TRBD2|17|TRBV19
TGTGCCAGTAGTCCATACATAAGCCAGCGGGGGTTCGACGAGCAGTACTTC
CASSPYISQRGFDEQYF
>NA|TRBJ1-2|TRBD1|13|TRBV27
TGTGCCAGCAAAATTGGGACAGGGGGTGGCTACACCTTC
CASKIGTGGGYTF
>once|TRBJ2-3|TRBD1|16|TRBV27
TGTGCCAGCAGTTTTGGTTGGACAGGGGGCACAGATACGCAGTATTTT
CASSFGWTGGTDTQYF
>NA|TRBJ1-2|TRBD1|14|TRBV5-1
TGCGCCAGCAGCGCCGGAGAGGGGGCGTACGGCTACACCTTC
CASSAGEGAYGYTF
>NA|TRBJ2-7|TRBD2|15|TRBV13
TGTGCCAGCAGCTCCATAGCGGGAAGGACGTACGAGCAGTACTTC
CASSSIAGRTYEQYF
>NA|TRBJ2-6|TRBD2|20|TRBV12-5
TGTGCTAGTGGTTTGGTAGGTAGCGGGGTTTCGAAATCTGGGGCCAACGTCCTGACTTTC
CASGLVGSGVSKSGANVLTF
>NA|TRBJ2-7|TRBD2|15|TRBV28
TGTGCCAGCAGTTTAGGAGGCGGGAGGGAGGGCGAGCAGTACTTC
CASSLGGGREGEQYF
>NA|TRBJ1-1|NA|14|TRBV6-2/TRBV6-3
TGTGCCAGCAGTTATGGCGGGGGCCGAACTGAAGCTTTCTTT
CASSYGGGRTEAFF
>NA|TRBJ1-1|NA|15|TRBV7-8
TGTGCCAGCAGCTTAATGGCACCGCTGAACACTGAAGCTTTCTTT
CASSLMAPLNTEAFF
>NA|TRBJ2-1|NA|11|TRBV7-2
TGTGCCAGCAGCCTTAACAATGAGCAGTTCTTC
CASSLNNEQFF
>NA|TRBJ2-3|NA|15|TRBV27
TGTGCCAGTTGTTTGGGGGCCACGAGCACAGATACGCAGTATTTT
CASCLGATSTDTQYF
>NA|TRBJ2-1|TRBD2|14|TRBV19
TGTGCCAGTAGTATGCGGGGGGATTACAATGAGCAGTTCTTC
CASSMRGDYNEQFF
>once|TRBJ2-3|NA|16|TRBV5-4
TGTGCCAGCAGCTTGGGGGGGACTTCTAGCACAGATACGCAGTATTTT
CASSLGGTSSTDTQYF
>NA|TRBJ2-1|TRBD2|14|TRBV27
TGTGCCAGCAGCGGACTAGCGGGAAAGAATGAGCAGTTCTTC
CASSGLAGKNEQFF
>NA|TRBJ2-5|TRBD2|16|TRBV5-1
TGCGCCAGCAGCAATGCCGGGACTAGCGGACAAGAGACCCAGTACTTC
CASSNAGTSGQETQYF
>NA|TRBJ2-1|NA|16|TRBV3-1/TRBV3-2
TGTGCCAGCAGTCCCCTGACCGGGACATTGTACAATGAGCAGTTCTTC
CASSPLTGTLYNEQFF
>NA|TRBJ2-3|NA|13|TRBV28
TGTGCCAGCAGGGGGGGTAGCACAGATACGCAGTATTTT
CASRGGSTDTQYF
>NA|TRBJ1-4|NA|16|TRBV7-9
TGTGCCAGCAGTTCCCCTGGTTGGGGGGATAATGAAAAACTGTTTTTT
CASSSPGWGDNEKLFF
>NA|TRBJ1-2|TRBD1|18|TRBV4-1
TGCGCCAGCAGCCAACCACCTCAATCCCGGGACAGGGCCTATGGCTACACCTTC
CASSQPPQSRDRAYGYTF
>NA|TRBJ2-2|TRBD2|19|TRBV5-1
TGCGCCAGCAGATCTACCTACACCCTAGCGGGGGGCGGCACCGGGGAGCTGTTTTTT
CASRSTYTLAGGGTGELFF
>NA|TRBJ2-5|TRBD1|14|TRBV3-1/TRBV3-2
TGTGCCAGCAGCCAACGACAGGGGGCGGAGACCCAGTACTTC
CASSQRQGAETQYF
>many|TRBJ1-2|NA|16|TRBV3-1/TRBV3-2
TGTGCCAGCAGCCAACTTTCTAAAGCCCCTGCTTATGGCTACACCTTC
CASSQLSKAPAYGYTF
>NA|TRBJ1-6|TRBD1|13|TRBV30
TGTGCCTGGAGTTTGGGACAGGGGACCCCCCTCCACTTT
CAWSLGQGTPLHF
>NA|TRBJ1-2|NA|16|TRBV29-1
TGCAGCGTTGCTCGGACACAAGACTTGACTAACTATGGCTACACCTTC
CSVARTQDLTNYGYTF
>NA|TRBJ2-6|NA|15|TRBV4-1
TGCGCCAGCAGCCAAGGACTCGTGGAGGGGAACGTCCTGACTTTC
CASSQGLVEGNVLTF
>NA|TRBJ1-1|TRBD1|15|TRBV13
TGTGCCAGCAGCTTCGGGACAGGGCCGGGGGGTGAAGCTTTCTTT
CASSFGTGPGGEAFF
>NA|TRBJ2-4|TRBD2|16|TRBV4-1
TGCGCCAGCAGCCAGGACTCGTTCGGGGGGGCCTGGATTCAGTACTTC
CASSQDSFGGAWIQYF